The 9 T cell receptor beta chains in this list originate from one sample, sequenced in a study of T cell repertoires in cytomegalovirus infection. From the reads, TCRdb called clonotypes with MiXCR, one entry per CDR3 protein. The top ten clones hold roughly half of a sample with about 130,000 distinct CDR3 sequences, approximately 30% of them seen once. These receptors lack a known antigen. Sequenced material: CD8+ T cells from cultured PBMCs, taken from culture after CMV antigen stimulation. Every receptor here comes from a human donor in good health (CMV status not recorded). Some clones in this sample may be carry-over from other donors' samples.

This clonotype was recorded a few times. The chain has TRBV28 and TRBJ1-3, with D possibly being TRBD1 (5 bases). The CDR3 sequence is 16 residues long. Germline V gene sequence: CDR1 MDHEN, CDR2 SYDVKM. The germline V and J ends were trimmed by 5 bases and 5 bases, with 19 bases remaining between them. In DNA, the CDR3 is TGTGCCAGCAGTCTTTTCGGGACTCCCGGGAGAAACACCATATATTTT. Its translation: CASSLFGTPGRNTIYF. Based on the CDR3 plus reference TRBV28 and TRBJ1-3, the full variable domain is DVKVTQSSRYLVKRTGEKVFLECVQDMDHENMFWYRQDPGLGLRLIYFSYDVKMKEKGDIPEGYSVSREKKERFSLILESASTNQTSMYLCASSLFGTPGRNTIYFGEGSWLTVV.

In this sample, this clonotype turned up once. The genes are TRBV12-3 or TRBV12-4 and TRBJ1-5, with D hard to call. The CDR3 runs to 15 residues. Trimming left V 5 bases short and J 0 bases short, with 11 bases between. This CDR3 is CASSEGIGSNQPQHF. The CDR3 DNA is TGTGCCAGCAGTGAAGGGATTGGTAGCAATCAGCCCCAGCATTTT.

There are many counts of this clonotype. V and J are TRBV15 and TRBJ1-2; 9 nucleotides agree with TRBD1. The CDR3 is made up of 15 amino acids. CDR1 is LNHNV and CDR2 is YYDKDF in the germline V gene (reference sequence). J gave up 5 bases and V 4 bases, and 8 bases lay outside the gene matches. CDR3: CATSKNRGLNYGYTF. Written as DNA, the CDR3 is TGTGCCACCAGCAAAAACAGGGGGCTAAATTATGGCTACACCTTC. Based on the CDR3 plus reference TRBV15 and TRBJ1-2, the full variable domain is DAMVIQNPRYQVTQFGKPVTLSCSQTLNHNVMYWYQQKSSQAPKLLFHYYDKDFNNEADTPDNFQSRRPNTSFCFLDIRSPGLGDTAMYLCATSKNRGLNYGYTFGSGTRLTVV.

The chain carries TRBV29-1 and TRBJ1-5; D may be TRBD1 (5 bases). Germline CDR1 and CDR2: SQVTM and ANQGSEA. The V end lost 6 bases, the J end lost 7 bases, and 13 bases lay between the germline ends. The CDR3 has 12 amino acids. CDR3 in DNA: TGCAGCGTGAAAGGGGAGGACCAGCCCCAGCATTTT. This sequence encodes CSVKGEDQPQHF. The whole variable domain, remainder taken from reference TRBV29-1 and TRBJ1-5, is SAVISQKPSRDICQRGTSLTIQCQVDSQVTMMFWYRQQPGQSLTLIATANQGSEATYESGFVIDKFPISRPNLTFSTLTVSNMSPEDSSIYLCSVKGEDQPQHFGDGTRLSIL.

This clonotype was recorded a few times. The chain couples TRBV11-2 to TRBJ2-1, with D possibly TRBD2 on 5 matching bases. Per germline, CDR1 SGHAT and CDR2 FQNNGV. V gave up 1 base and J gave up 5 bases, with 9 bases separating them. The length of the CDR3 is 14 residues. Here the CDR3 reads CASSLGWENNEQFF. In DNA, the CDR3 is TGTGCCAGCAGCTTAGGATGGGAGAACAATGAGCAGTTCTTC.

This clonotype has just a few counts. J is TRBJ1-2 and V is TRBV19, with D perhaps TRBD1 (5 bases). The germline CDR1 and CDR2 sequences are LNHDA and SQIVND (reference sequence). V lost 7 bases to trimming and J lost 8 bases, with 20 bases between them. The CDR3 covers 14 residues. CDR3 DNA sequence: TGTGCCAGTATCTCGCCGCCAGGGACTAACGGCTACACCTTC. The encoded protein is CASISPPGTNGYTF.

The chain links TRBV11-3 to TRBJ2-7, with D possibly TRBD2 on 6 matching bases. This CDR3 has 18 residues. The V and J ends lost 8 bases and 0 bases respectively, with 26 bases between them. Germline V CDR1 and CDR2: SGHNT, YENEEA. CDR3 protein: CASGIEGRGKGRSYEQYF. CDR3 DNA: TGTGCCAGCGGCATCGAGGGACGGGGGAAGGGCCGCTCCTACGAGCAGTACTTC.

This clonotype was seen more than once but under ten times. This rearrangement joins TRBV7-9 to TRBJ2-1; the D is unclear. V was shortened by 0 bases and J by 7 bases, with 7 bases between the two germline ends. Germline V gene data show CDR1 as SEHNR and CDR2 as FQNEAQ (reference sequence). The CDR3 is 13 residues long. The CDR3 nucleotides read TGTGCCAGCAGCTTAGCTTTCCGGAATGAGCAGTTCTTC. This sequence encodes CASSLAFRNEQFF.

This clonotype turned up a few times. V gene TRBV3-1 combines with J gene TRBJ2-1, with D perhaps being TRBD1 or TRBD2 (6 bases each). The germline V and J ends were trimmed by 4 bases and 0 bases, with 13 bases remaining between them. Germline-derived CDR1 and CDR2 are LGHDT and YNNKEL (reference sequence). This CDR3 region has 16 residues. DNA for the CDR3: TGTGCCAGCAGCCCCCACGGGGGCCACTCCTACAATGAGCAGTTCTTC. This codes for CASSPHGGHSYNEQFF.